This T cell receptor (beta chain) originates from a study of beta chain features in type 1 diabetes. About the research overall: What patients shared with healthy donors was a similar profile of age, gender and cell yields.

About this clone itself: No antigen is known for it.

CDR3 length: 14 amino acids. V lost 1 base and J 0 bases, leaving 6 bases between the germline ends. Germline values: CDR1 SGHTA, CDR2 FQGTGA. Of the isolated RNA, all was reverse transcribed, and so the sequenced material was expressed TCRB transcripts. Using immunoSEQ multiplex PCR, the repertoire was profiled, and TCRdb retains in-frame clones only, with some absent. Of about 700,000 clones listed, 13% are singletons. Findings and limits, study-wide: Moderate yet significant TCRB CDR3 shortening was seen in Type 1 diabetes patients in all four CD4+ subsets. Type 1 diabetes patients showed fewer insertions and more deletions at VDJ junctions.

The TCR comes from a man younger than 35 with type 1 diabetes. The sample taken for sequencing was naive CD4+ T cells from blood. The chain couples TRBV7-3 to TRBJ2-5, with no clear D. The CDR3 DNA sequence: TGTGCCAGCAGCTTAAGTGCGAACCAAGAGACCCAGTACTTC. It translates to CASSLSANQETQYF.